This TCR beta chain derives from a study of T cell repertoires in cytomegalovirus infection. Study in general: Evidence of both CMV infection and a matching HLA type came from public TCR beta signatures.

General observations from the study: Carriers of CMV and the relevant HLA type were discriminated by public TCR beta frequency. The ex vivo response was dominated by HLA-C-restricted CMV-specific TCR beta clonotypes.

In TCRdb, the reads were re-called with MiXCR into one record per CDR3 protein. The sample carries around 230,000 distinct CDR3 sequences, around 6.2% recorded once. This clonotype has ten or more counts. The antigen remains unidentified. The TCR comes from a human donor in good health (CMV status not recorded). Some clones in this sample may be carry-over from other donors' samples. The specimen was PBMCs.

DNA for the CDR3: TGCAGCGTTGAAAATATAGGACGCGTGCCGATAGAGCAGTTCTTC. Translation: CSVENIGRVPIEQFF. V gene TRBV29-1 combines with J gene TRBJ2-1; no clear D gene. Germline V gene sequence: CDR1 SQVTM, CDR2 ANQGSEA. V lost 2 bases, J lost 10 bases, and 21 bases lay in between. The CDR3 is made up of 15 amino acids.